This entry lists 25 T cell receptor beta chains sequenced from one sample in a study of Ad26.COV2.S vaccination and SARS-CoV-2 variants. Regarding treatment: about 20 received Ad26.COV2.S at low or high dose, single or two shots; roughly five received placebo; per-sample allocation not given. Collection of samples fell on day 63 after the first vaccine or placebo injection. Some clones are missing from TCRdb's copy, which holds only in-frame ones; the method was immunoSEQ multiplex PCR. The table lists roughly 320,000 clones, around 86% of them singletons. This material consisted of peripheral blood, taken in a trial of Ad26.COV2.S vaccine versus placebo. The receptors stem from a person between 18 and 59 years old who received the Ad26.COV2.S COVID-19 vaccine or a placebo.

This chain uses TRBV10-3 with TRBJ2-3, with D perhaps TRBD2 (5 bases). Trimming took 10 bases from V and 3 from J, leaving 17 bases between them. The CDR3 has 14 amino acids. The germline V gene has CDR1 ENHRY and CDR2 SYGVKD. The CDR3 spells CATVSGVVTDTQYF. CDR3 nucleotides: TGTGCCACCGTGAGCGGAGTGGTGACAGATACGCAGTATTTT.

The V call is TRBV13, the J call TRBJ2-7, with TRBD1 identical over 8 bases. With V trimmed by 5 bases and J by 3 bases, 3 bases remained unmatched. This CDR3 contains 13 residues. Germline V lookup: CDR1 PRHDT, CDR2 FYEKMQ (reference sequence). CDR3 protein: CASSRTGFYEQYF. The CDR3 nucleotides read TGTGCCAGCAGCCGGACAGGGTTCTACGAGCAGTACTTC.

The chain's CDR3 is CASSQWVHSGNTIYF. CDR3 DNA sequence: TGTGCCAGCAGTCAGTGGGTTCACTCTGGAAACACCATATATTTT. The genes are TRBV28 and TRBJ1-3; no definite D call. The CDR3 is 15 residues long. CDR1 is MDHEN and CDR2 is SYDVKM in the germline V gene. V lost 5 bases and J 0 bases, leaving 11 bases between the germline ends.

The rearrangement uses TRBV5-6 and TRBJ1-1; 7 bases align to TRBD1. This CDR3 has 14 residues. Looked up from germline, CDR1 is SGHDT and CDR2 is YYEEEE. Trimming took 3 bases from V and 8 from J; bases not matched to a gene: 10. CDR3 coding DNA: TGTGCCAGCAGCTGGACGACAGGGAGGACCGAAGCTTTCTTT. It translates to CASSWTTGRTEAFF.

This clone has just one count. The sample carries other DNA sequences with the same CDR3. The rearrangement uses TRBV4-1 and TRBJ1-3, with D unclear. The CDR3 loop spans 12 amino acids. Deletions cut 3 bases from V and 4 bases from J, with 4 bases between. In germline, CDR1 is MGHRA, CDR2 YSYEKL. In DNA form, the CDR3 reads TGCGCCAGCAGCCAGACCGGAAACACCATATATTTT. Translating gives CASSQTGNTIYF.

The CDR3 DNA reads TGTGCCAGTAGTCGACAGGGCGGGCATGAAAAACTGTTTTTT. Translating gives CASSRQGGHEKLFF. The chain carries TRBV19 and TRBJ1-4, with TRBD1 identical over 7 bases. This CDR3 is 14 amino acids long. Germline lookup yields CDR1 LNHDA and CDR2 SQIVND (reference sequence). V shed 5 bases, J shed 6 bases, and the junction held 6 bases outside the gene matches.

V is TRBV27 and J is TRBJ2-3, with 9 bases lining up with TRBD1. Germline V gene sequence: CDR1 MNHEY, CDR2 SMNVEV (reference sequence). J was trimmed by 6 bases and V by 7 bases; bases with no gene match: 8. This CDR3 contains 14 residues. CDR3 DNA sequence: TGTGCCAGCACCGGGACAGGGCCCTCCGATACGCAGTATTTT. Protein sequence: CASTGTGPSDTQYF.

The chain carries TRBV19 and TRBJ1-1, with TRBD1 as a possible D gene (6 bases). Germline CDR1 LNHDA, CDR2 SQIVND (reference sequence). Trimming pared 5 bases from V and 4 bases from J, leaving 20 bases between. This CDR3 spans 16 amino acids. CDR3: CASSVGRGAFGTEAFF. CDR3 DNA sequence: TGTGCCAGTAGTGTAGGACGGGGGGCTTTTGGCACTGAAGCTTTCTTT. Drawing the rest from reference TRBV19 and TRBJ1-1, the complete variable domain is DGGITQSPKYLFRKEGQNVTLSCEQNLNHDAMYWYRQDPGQGLRLIYYSQIVNDFQKGDIAEGYSVSREKKESFPLTVTSAQKNPTAFYLCASSVGRGAFGTEAFFGQGTRLTVV.

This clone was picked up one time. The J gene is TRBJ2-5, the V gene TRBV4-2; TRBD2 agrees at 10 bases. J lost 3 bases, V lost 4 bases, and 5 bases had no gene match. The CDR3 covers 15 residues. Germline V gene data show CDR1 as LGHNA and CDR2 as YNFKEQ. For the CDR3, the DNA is TGTGCCAGCAGCCCGAGCGGGGGGGAGAAAGAGACCCAGTACTTC. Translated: CASSPSGGEKETQYF.

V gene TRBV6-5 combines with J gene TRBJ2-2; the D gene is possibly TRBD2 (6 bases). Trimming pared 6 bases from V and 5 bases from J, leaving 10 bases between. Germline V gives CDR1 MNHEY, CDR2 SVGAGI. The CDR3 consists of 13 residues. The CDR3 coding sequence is TGTGCCAGCAGCTCAAGCGGGACCGGGGAGCTGTTTTTT. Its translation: CASSSSGTGELFF.

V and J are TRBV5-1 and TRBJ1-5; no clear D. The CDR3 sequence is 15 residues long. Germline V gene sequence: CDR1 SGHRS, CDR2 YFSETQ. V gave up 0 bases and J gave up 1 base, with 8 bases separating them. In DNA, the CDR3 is TGCGCCAGCAGCTTGGACGGCCAGAGCAATCAGCCCCAGCATTTT. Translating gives CASSLDGQSNQPQHF.

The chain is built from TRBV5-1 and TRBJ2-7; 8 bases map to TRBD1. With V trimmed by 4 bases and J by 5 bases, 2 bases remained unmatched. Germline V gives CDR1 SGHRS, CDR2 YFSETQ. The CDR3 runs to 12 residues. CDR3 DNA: TGCGCCAGCAGCCTGACAGGGGACGAGCAGTACTTC. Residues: CASSLTGDEQYF.

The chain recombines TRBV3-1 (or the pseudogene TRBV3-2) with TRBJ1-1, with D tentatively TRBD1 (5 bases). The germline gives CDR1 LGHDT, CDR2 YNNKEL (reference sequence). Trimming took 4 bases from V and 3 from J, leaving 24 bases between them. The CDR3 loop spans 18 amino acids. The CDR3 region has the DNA TGTGCCAGCAGCCCCGGGCCCAGGGTCGTAAGTAGGTACACTGAAGCTTTCTTT. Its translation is CASSPGPRVVSRYTEAFF.

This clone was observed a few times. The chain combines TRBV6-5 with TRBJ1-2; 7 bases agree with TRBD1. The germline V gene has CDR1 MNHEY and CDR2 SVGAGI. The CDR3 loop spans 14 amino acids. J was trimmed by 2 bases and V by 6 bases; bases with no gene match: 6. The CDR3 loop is CASSRTRGNYGYTF. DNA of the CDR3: TGTGCCAGCAGCCGGACCAGGGGGAACTATGGCTACACCTTC.

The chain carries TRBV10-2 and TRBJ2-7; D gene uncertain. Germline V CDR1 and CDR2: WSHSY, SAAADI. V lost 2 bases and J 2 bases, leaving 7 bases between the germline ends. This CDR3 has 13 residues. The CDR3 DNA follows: TGCGCCAGCAGTGAGGGGGAAACCTACGAGCAGTACTTC. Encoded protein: CASSEGETYEQYF.

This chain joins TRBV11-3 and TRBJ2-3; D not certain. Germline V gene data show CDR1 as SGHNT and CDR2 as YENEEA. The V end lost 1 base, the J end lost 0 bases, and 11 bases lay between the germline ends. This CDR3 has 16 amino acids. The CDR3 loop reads CASSLGRYPSTDTQYF. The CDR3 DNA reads TGTGCCAGCAGCTTAGGAAGGTACCCTAGCACAGATACGCAGTATTTT.

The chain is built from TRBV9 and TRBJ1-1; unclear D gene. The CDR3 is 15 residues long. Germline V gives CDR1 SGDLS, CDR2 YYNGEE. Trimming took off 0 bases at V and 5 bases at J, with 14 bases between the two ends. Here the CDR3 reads CASSVEEGMGTEAFF. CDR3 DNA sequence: TGTGCCAGCAGCGTAGAAGAGGGAATGGGGACTGAAGCTTTCTTT.

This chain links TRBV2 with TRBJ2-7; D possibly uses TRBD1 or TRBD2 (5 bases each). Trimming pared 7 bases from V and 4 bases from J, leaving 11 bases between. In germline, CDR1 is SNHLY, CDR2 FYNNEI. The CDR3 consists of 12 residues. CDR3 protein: CASTGGEYEQYF. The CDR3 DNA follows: TGTGCCAGCACTGGGGGTGAATACGAGCAGTACTTC.

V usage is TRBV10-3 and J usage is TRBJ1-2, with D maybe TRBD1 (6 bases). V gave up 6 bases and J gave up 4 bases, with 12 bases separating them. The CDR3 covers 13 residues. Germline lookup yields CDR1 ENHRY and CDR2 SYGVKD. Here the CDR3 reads CAISQTGPYGYTF. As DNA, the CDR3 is TGTGCCATCAGCCAGACAGGACCCTATGGCTACACCTTC.

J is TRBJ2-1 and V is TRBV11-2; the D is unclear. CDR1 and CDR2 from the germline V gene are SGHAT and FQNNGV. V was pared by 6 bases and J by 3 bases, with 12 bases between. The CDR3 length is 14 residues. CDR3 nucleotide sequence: TGTGCCAGCAGTCCCGGGTCACACTACAATGAGCAGTTCTTC. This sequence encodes CASSPGSHYNEQFF.

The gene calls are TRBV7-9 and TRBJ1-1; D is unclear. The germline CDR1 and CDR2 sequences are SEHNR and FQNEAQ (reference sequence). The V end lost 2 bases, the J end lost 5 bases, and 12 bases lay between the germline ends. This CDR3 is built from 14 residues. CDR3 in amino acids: CASSLQSRGTEAFF. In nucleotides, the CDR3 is TGTGCCAGCAGCTTACAGTCGCGAGGGACTGAAGCTTTCTTT.

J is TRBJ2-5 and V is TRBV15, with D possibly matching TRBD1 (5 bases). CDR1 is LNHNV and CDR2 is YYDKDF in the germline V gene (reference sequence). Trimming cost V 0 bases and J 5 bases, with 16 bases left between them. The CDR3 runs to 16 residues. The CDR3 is CATSRDLQGSTETQYF. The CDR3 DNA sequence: TGTGCCACCAGCAGAGATTTGCAGGGTTCTACGGAGACCCAGTACTTC.

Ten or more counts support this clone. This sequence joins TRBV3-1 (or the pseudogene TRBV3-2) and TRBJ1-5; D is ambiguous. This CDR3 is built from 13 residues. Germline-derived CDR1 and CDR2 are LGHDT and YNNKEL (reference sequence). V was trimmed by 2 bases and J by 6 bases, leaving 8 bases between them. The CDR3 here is CASSQLLGQPQHF. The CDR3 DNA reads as TGTGCCAGCAGCCAACTGTTAGGTCAGCCCCAGCATTTT.

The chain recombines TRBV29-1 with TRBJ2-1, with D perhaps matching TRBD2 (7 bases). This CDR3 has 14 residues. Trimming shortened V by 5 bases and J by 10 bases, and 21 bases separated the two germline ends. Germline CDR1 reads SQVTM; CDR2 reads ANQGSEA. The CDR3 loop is CSVTGRGMKKEQFF. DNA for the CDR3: TGCAGCGTTACAGGGCGGGGGATGAAAAAGGAGCAGTTCTTC.

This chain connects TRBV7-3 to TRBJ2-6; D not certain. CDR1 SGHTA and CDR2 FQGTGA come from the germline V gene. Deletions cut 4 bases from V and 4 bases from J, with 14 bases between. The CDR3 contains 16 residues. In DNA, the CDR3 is TGTGCCAGCAGCTCGAAAGGGCCTTCGGGGGCCAACGTCCTGACTTTC. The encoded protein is CASSSKGPSGANVLTF.